This T cell receptor (beta chain) was identified during a study of STAT5B mutations in CD4+ large granular lymphocyte leukemia. Regarding the study as a whole: Data were not HLA-matched across samples. No patients shared main leukemic clonotypes, though around 25% appeared at low frequency elsewhere.

The protocol was immunoSEQ multiplex PCR, while the TCRdb copy is restricted to in-frame clones and leaves out a portion. Of about 45,000 clones in the sample, 65% to 90% were seen once. V lost 8 bases, J lost 0 bases, and 7 bases lay in between. The CDR3 has 12 residues. Controls came from buffy coats of healthy blood donors. Note on this clone: Its target is not known.

The chain has TRBV23-1 and TRBJ1-1; D is unclear. TRBV23-1 is noted as an ORF with a role that remains uncertain. The clonotype originates from a human donor in good health. The material sequenced was CD4+ T cells from blood buffy coats. CDR3 DNA sequence: TGCGCCAGCCAGGTCATGAACACTGAAGCTTTCTTT. Translation: CASQVMNTEAFF.